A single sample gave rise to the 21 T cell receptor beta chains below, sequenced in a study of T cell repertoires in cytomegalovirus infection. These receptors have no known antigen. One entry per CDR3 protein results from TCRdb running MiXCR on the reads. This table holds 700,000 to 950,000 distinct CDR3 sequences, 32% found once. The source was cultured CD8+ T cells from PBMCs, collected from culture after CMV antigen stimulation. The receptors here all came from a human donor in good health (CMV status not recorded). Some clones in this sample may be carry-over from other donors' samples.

CDR3 loop: CASSLGGGSFYEQYV. The CDR3 region has the DNA TGTGCCAGCAGCTTAGGGGGAGGATCCTTCTACGAGCAGTACGTC. The chain couples TRBV11-2 to TRBJ2-7; maybe TRBD2 (6 bases). Deletions cut 1 base from V and 3 bases from J, with 13 bases between. This CDR3 is 15 amino acids long. From germline, CDR1 is SGHAT and CDR2 FQNNGV.

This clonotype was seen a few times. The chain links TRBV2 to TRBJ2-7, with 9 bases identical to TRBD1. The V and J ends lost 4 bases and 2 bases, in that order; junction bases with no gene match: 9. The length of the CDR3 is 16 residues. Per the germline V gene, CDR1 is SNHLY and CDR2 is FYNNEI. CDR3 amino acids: CASSGSGTGFPYEQYV. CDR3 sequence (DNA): TGTGCCAGCAGTGGTTCCGGGACAGGGTTTCCCTACGAGCAGTACGTC.

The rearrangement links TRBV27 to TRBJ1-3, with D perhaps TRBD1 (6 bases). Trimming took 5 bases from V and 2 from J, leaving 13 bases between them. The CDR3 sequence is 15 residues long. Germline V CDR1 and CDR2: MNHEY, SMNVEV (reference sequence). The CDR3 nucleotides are TGTGCCAGCAGTCCCCCGGACAGTACTGGAAACACCATATATTTT. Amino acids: CASSPPDSTGNTIYF.

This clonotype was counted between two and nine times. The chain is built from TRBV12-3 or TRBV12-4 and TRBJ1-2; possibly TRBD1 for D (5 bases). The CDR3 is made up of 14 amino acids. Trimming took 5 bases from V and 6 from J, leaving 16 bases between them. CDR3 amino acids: CASSLDSSYDGYTF. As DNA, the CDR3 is TGTGCCAGCAGTCTCGACAGTTCCTACGATGGCTACACCTTC.

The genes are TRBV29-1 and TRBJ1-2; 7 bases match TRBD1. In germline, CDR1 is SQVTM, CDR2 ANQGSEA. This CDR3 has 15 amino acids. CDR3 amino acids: CSFDGWQGANYGYTF. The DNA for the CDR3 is TGCAGTTTTGACGGGTGGCAGGGGGCTAACTATGGCTACACCTTC.

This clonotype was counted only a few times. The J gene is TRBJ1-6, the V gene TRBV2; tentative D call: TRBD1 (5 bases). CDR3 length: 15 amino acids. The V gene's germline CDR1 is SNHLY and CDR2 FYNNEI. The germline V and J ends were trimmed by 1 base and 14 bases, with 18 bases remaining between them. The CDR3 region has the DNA TGTGCCAGCAGTGAAGATCCAGGGCTGATTGCGTCCCTCCACTTT. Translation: CASSEDPGLIASLHF.

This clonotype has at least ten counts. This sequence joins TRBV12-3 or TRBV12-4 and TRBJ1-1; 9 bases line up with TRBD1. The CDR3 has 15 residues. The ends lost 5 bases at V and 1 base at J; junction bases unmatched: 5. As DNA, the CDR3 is TGTGCCAGCAGTGCCTGGGACAGGGAGAACACTGAAGCTTTCTTT. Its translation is CASSAWDRENTEAFF.

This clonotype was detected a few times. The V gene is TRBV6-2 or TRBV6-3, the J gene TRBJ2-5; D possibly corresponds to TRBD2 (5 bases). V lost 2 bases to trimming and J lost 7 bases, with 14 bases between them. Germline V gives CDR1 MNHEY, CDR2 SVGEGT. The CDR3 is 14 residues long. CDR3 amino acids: CASSYPSSFGTQYF. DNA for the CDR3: TGTGCCAGCAGTTACCCCTCTAGCTTCGGGACCCAGTACTTC.

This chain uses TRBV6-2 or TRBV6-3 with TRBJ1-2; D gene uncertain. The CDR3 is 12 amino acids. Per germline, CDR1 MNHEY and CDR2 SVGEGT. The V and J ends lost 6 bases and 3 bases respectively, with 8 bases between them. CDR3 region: CASRGKDYGYTF. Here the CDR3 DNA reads TGTGCCAGCAGGGGTAAGGACTATGGCTACACCTTC.

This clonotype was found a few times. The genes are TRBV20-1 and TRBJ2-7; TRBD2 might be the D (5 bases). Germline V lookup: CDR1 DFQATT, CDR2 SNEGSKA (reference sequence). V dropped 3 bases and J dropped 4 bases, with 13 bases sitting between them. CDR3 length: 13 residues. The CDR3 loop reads CSASSTEDYEQYV. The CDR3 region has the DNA TGCAGTGCTAGCTCCACGGAGGATTACGAGCAGTACGTC.

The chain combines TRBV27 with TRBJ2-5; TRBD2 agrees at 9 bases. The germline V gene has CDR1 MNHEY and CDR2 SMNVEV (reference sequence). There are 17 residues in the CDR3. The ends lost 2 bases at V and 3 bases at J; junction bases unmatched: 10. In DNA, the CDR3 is TGTGCCAGCAGTTTAAATGTTGGGCGGGGGGGCAAAGAGACCCAGTACTTC. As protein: CASSLNVGRGGKETQYF.

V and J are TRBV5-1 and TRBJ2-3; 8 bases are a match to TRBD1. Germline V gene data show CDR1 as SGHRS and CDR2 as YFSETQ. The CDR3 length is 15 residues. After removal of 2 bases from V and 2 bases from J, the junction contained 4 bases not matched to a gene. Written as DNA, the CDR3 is TGCGCCAGCAGCTTAGGGACAGGACCCACAGATACGCAGTATTTT. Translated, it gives CASSLGTGPTDTQYF.

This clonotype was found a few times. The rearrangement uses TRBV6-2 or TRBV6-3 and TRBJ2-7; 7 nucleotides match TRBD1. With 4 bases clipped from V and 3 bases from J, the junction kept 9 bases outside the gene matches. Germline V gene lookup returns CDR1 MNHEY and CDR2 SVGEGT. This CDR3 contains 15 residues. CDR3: CASSFLPGQHYEQYV. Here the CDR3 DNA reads TGTGCCAGCAGTTTCCTCCCGGGACAGCACTACGAGCAGTACGTC.

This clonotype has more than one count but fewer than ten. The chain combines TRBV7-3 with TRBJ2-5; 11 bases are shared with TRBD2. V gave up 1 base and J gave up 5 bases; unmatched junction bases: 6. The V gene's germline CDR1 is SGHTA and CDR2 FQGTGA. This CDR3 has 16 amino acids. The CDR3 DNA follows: TGTGCCAGCAGCTTAAACGGGGGACTAGCGGTCGAGACCCAGTACTTC. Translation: CASSLNGGLAVETQYF.

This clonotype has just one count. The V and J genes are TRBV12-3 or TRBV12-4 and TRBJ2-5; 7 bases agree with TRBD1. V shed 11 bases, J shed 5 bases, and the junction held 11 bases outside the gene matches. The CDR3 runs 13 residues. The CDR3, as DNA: TGTGCCTCGGTAGGGGGCAACCTGGAGACCCAGTACTTC. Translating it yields CASVGGNLETQYF.

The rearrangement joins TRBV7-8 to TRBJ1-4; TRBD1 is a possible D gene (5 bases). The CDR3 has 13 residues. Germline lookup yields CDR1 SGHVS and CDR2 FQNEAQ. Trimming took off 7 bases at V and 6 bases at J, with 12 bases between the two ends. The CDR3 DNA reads TGTGCCAGCACCGCCGGGGCCTATGAAAAACTGTTTTTT. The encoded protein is CASTAGAYEKLFF.

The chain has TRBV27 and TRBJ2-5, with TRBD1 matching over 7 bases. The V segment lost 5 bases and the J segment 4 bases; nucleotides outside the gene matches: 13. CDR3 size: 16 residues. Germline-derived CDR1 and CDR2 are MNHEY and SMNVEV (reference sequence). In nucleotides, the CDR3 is TGTGCCAGCAGTCCTCCCTACAGGGGCCTGGGAGAGACCCAGTACTTC. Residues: CASSPPYRGLGETQYF.

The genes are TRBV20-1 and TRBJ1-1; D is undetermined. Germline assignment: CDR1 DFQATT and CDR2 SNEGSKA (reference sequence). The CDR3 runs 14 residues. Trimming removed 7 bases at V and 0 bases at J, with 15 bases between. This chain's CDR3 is CSVGGMIMNTEAFF. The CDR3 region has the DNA TGCAGTGTCGGAGGAATGATAATGAACACTGAAGCTTTCTTT.

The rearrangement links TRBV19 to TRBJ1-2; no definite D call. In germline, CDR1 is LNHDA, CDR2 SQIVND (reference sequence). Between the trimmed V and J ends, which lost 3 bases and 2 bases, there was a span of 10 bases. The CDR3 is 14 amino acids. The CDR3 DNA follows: TGTGCCAGTAGTATCCTAGACACCAACTATGGCTACACCTTC. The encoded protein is CASSILDTNYGYTF.

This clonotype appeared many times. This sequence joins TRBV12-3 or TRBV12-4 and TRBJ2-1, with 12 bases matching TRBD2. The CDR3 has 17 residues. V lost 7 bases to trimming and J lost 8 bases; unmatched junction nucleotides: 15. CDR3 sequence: CASTIEKLAGGRDEQFF. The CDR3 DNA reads TGTGCCAGCACCATAGAGAAACTAGCGGGGGGCCGTGATGAGCAGTTCTTC.

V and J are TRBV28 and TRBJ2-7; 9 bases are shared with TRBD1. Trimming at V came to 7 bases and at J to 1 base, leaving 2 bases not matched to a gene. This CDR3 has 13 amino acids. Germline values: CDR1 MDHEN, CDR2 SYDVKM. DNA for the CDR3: TGTGCCAGCACCGGACAGGGGTCCTACGAGCAGTACGTC. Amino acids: CASTGQGSYEQYV.